Sequencing of this T cell receptor (beta chain) was carried out in a study of blood T cell repertoires in COVID-19. Profiling relied on immunoSEQ multiplex PCR, and the TCRdb table lists in-frame clones only, not all of them. The sample has more than 100,000 clones; approximately 81% are singletons. The clonotype was recovered from an elderly woman with acute or convalescent COVID-19. The specimen was peripheral blood.

CDR3 coding DNA: TGTGCCAGCAGCTTGCGGGACAGGGGTTACTATGGCTACACCTTC. Translated: CASSLRDRGYYGYTF. The gene calls are TRBV5-4 and TRBJ1-2; 10 bases are a match to TRBD1. Trimming took 1 base from V and 3 from J; bases not matched to a gene: 3. From germline, CDR1 is SGHNT and CDR2 YYREEE (reference sequence). The CDR3 contains 15 residues.